These 14 T cell receptor beta chains originate from one sample sequenced in a study of identical twins. MiXCR was run by TCRdb on the 5' RACE reads, yielding one entry per CDR3 protein. The sample gives 1.5 million to 2 million distinct CDR3 sequences, less than 35% of which show up once; under 0.35% is in the top ten. Sequenced sample: cord blood. The receptors shown here come from a newborn girl in good health.

The J gene is TRBJ1-2, the V gene TRBV7-2; D call uncertain. This CDR3 contains 16 residues. Germline V CDR1 and CDR2: SGHTA, FQGNSA. The germline V and J ends were trimmed by 0 bases and 8 bases, with 19 bases remaining between them. CDR3 nucleotide sequence: TGTGCCAGCAGCTTAGCCCCCGAGGGATGGGTCAACGGCTACACCTTC. It encodes CASSLAPEGWVNGYTF.

This clonotype showed up just a few times. This chain uses TRBV10-3 with TRBJ2-2; D may correspond to TRBD1 or TRBD2 (5 bases each). V dropped 6 bases and J dropped 0 bases, with 23 bases sitting between them. The CDR3 totals 19 residues. In germline, CDR1 is ENHRY, CDR2 SYGVKD. CDR3 sequence reads: CAIRVGAINSRANTGELFF. The CDR3 DNA is TGTGCCATCAGGGTCGGGGCTATCAATTCGAGGGCGAACACCGGGGAGCTGTTTTTT.

The rearrangement links TRBV7-9 to TRBJ1-4; 8 nucleotides match TRBD1. The V gene end was trimmed by 3 bases and the J gene end by 7 bases; junction bases not matched to a gene: 13. Germline-derived CDR1 and CDR2 are SEHNR and FQNEAQ (reference sequence). CDR3 length: 17 residues. CDR3 loop: CASSFGRGQGAGEKLFF. CDR3 in DNA: TGTGCCAGCAGCTTCGGCAGGGGGCAGGGGGCAGGTGAAAAACTGTTTTTT.

The chain recombines TRBV12-3 or TRBV12-4 with TRBJ2-3; 7 nucleotides match TRBD1. This CDR3 comprises 13 residues. The ends lost 5 bases at V and 9 bases at J; junction bases unmatched: 8. CDR3 coding DNA: TGTGCCAGCAGTGTGACAGGGCAAGGCACGCAGTATTTT. Its protein product is CASSVTGQGTQYF.

The chain employs TRBV29-1 and TRBJ2-3; 9 positions agree with TRBD2. Germline CDR1 is SQVTM and CDR2 is ANQGSEA. The CDR3 spans 15 residues. V lost 4 bases, J lost 5 bases, and 10 bases stayed unmatched. In nucleotides, the CDR3 is TGCAGCGTTGCCTCCCTAGCGGGGCCTCTAGATACGCAGTATTTT. It translates to CSVASLAGPLDTQYF.

The rearrangement joins TRBV27 to TRBJ1-5, with D possibly being TRBD1 (6 bases). The CDR3 has 16 amino acids. Trimming removed 6 bases at V and 0 bases at J, with 15 bases between. Germline assignment: CDR1 MNHEY and CDR2 SMNVEV (reference sequence). This chain's CDR3 is CASRTGRIYSNQPQHF. CDR3 DNA sequence: TGTGCCAGCAGGACAGGCAGGATTTATAGCAATCAGCCCCAGCATTTT.

V and J are TRBV5-1 and TRBJ2-3; 9 bases align to TRBD2. The V gene's germline CDR1 is SGHRS and CDR2 YFSETQ. J gave up 3 bases and V 7 bases, and 6 bases lay outside the gene matches. This CDR3 has 14 amino acids. CDR3 DNA sequence: TGCGCCAGCGGGGAGCGGGGGGCAACAGATACGCAGTATTTT. Amino acid sequence: CASGERGATDTQYF.

This clonotype was seen many times. J is TRBJ2-1 and V is TRBV5-1; 7 nucleotides agree with TRBD1. Germline V gene sequence: CDR1 SGHRS, CDR2 YFSETQ. The CDR3 extends over 16 amino acids. The junction had 7 bases not matched to a gene; V was cut back by 0 bases and J by 4 bases. CDR3 in amino acids: CASSLETGPPYNEQFF. In nucleotides, the CDR3 is TGCGCCAGCAGCTTGGAGACAGGGCCCCCTTACAATGAGCAGTTCTTC.

This clonotype came up a few times. The chain employs TRBV29-1 and TRBJ1-2, with TRBD1 matching over 10 bases. Germline-derived CDR1 and CDR2 are SQVTM and ANQGSEA. V gave up 3 bases and J gave up 3 bases; unmatched junction bases: 4. The CDR3 is made up of 14 amino acids. The chain's CDR3 is CSVDGTGEYYGYTF. CDR3 nucleotides: TGCAGCGTTGACGGGACAGGGGAATACTATGGCTACACCTTC.

The chain recombines TRBV6-1 with TRBJ1-5, with D hard to call. V shed 2 bases and J shed 7 bases, with 9 bases lying between them. This CDR3 spans 13 amino acids. The germline V gene encodes CDR1 MNHNS and CDR2 SASEGT. The CDR3 bases are TGTGCCAGCAGTGAACTTGGGAGACAGCCCCAGCATTTT. Encoded protein: CASSELGRQPQHF.

In its sample, this clonotype was seen a few times. The chain employs TRBV25-1 and TRBJ2-3; D not certain. The ends were cut back, 5 bases at V and 6 bases at J, with 18 bases in the middle. Germline CDR1 MGHDK, CDR2 SYGVNS. The CDR3 runs 15 residues. Here the CDR3 reads CASSSRAARFDTQYF. CDR3 sequence (DNA): TGTGCCAGCAGTTCAAGGGCCGCCAGGTTTGATACGCAGTATTTT.

This clonotype was seen a handful of times. V is TRBV11-2 and J is TRBJ2-2, with 9 bases lining up with TRBD1. This CDR3 is built from 15 residues. V lost 5 bases, J lost 4 bases, and 5 bases stayed unmatched. Germline lookup yields CDR1 SGHAT and CDR2 FQNNGV. CDR3 coding DNA: TGTGCCAGCAGCGCCGGGACAGGGCGCACCGGGGAGCTGTTTTTT. Residues: CASSAGTGRTGELFF.

This clonotype appeared a few times. The chain combines TRBV5-1 with TRBJ2-5, with no clear D. The CDR3 loop spans 14 amino acids. CDR1 and CDR2 (germline): SGHRS, YFSETQ. Deletions cut 4 bases from V and 5 bases from J, with 15 bases between. The CDR3, as DNA: TGCGCCAGCAGCCGGTGGGGTGTTTGGGAGACCCAGTACTTC. This gives the protein CASSRWGVWETQYF.

The count of this clonotype is one. The chain has TRBV11-2 and TRBJ2-3; 11 bases align to TRBD2. The CDR3 spans 16 residues. The V gene's germline CDR1 is SGHAT and CDR2 FQNNGV. J gave up 1 base and V 5 bases, and 5 bases lay outside the gene matches. CDR3 DNA sequence: TGTGCCAGCAGCCGGACTAGCGGGCCCCGCACAGATACGCAGTATTTT. This gives the protein CASSRTSGPRTDTQYF.